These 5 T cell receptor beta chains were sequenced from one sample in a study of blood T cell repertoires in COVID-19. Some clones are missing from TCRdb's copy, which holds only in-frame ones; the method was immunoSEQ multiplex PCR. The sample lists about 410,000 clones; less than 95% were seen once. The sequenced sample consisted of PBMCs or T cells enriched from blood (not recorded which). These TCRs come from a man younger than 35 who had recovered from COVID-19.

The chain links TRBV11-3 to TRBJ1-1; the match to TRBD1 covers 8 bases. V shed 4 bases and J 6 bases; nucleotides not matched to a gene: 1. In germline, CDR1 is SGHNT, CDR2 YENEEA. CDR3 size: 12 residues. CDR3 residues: CASSSGGSEAFF. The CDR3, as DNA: TGTGCCAGCAGCTCAGGGGGCTCTGAAGCTTTCTTT. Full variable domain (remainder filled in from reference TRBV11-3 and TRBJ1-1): EAGVVQSPRYKIIEKKQPVAFWCNPISGHNTLYWYLQNLGQGPELLIRYENEEAVDDSQLPKDRFSAERLKGVDSTLKIQPAELGDSAVYLCASSSGGSEAFFGQGTRLTVV.

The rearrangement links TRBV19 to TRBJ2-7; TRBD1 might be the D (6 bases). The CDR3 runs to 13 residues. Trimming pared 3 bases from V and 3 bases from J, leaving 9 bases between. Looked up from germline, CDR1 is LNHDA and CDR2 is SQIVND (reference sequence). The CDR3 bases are TGTGCCAGTAGTATGACAGGCTACTACGAGCAGTACTTC. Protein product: CASSMTGYYEQYF.

The CDR3 loop reads CASSQDSGTSGRRYF. CDR3 in DNA: TGTGCCAGCAGCCAAGATAGTGGGACTAGCGGGAGAAGGTACTTC. The chain carries TRBV3-1 (or the pseudogene TRBV3-2) and TRBJ2-7; 14 bases are a match to TRBD2. Germline CDR1 LGHDT, CDR2 YNNKEL (reference sequence). This CDR3 has 15 residues. The V gene end was trimmed by 0 bases and the J gene end by 12 bases; junction bases not matched to a gene: 7.

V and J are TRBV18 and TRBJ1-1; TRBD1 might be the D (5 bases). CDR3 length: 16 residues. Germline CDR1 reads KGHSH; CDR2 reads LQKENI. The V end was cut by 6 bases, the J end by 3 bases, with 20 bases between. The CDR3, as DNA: TGTGCCAGCTCGGCGGGGACCCAAGAATCGGACACTGAAGCTTTCTTT. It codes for CASSAGTQESDTEAFF.

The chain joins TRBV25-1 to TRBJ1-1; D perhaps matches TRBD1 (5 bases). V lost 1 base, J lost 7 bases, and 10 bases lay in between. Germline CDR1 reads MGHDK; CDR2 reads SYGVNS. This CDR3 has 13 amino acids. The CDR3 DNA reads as TGTGCCAGCAGTGAATGGGGTAGGGGTGAAGCTTTCTTT. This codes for CASSEWGRGEAFF.